This entry features one T cell receptor (beta chain) sequence. No antigen is known for it. The sample is drawn from a study of CD8+ T cells in alopecia areata. Study results and caveats: For lesional scalp, especially alopecia totalis/universalis, clonality was higher than in normal scalp.

The CDR3 is 11 residues long. The V end lost 4 bases, the J end lost 7 bases, and 7 bases lay between the germline ends. CDR1 is MDHEN and CDR2 is SYDVKM in the germline V gene. Researchers took lesional scalp punch biopsies and peripheral blood from people who were alopecia areata patients. Cell sorting was applied to PBMCs, and CD4+ and CD8+ T cells were collected. Extraction of RNA preceded its reverse transcription into cDNA, which served as the sequencing template. Measured with immunoSEQ multiplex PCR; TCRdb has only the in-frame clones, and not every one. The data show 150,000 or so clones, with over 45% seen just once and around 7% held by the top ten.

The genes are TRBV28 and TRBJ1-2; D remains ambiguous. The receptor's source is a human donor with alopecia areata. The sample was CD4+ T cells sorted from blood. The CDR3 here is CASSSFSGYTF. The CDR3 DNA follows: TGTGCCAGCAGTTCTTTTAGTGGCTACACCTTC.